The clone carrying this T cell receptor (beta chain) is a singleton in its sample. The target antigen is unknown. PCR primers comprised 60 Vbeta and 13 Jbeta primers. Study processing details: In a later analysis, 79 million or so unique TCR beta chains included roughly 11 million shared by two or more donors. Sequencing was performed with immunoSEQ multiplex PCR; in TCRdb, only in-frame clones are kept and a portion is missing. From that table come the V and J calls and clone size; the DNA was used to work out D and trimming. The data contain 100,000 to 150,000 clones, around 82% of them singletons. The CDR3 contains 16 residues. V dropped 6 bases and J dropped 1 base, with 19 bases sitting between them. Per the germline V gene, CDR1 is MDHEN and CDR2 is SYDVKM. The data belong to a study of cytomegalovirus exposure and HLA in healthy donors. General study findings and limits: Follow-up analysis later connected one missense variant in DCLRE1C with trimming of TCR beta V- and J-genes. Reports showed the classifier diagnosing cytomegalovirus status with high specificity and sensitivity.

The receptor was derived from a boy between 10 and 17 years old in good health and CMV-seronegative. Sequencing input: PBMCs. V usage is TRBV28 and J usage is TRBJ2-7; possible D gene TRBD2, 6 bases. Here the CDR3 DNA reads TGTGCCAGCAGAACCTATTCCTTTGGACTATCCTACGAGCAGTACTTC. Its protein is CASRTYSFGLSYEQYF.